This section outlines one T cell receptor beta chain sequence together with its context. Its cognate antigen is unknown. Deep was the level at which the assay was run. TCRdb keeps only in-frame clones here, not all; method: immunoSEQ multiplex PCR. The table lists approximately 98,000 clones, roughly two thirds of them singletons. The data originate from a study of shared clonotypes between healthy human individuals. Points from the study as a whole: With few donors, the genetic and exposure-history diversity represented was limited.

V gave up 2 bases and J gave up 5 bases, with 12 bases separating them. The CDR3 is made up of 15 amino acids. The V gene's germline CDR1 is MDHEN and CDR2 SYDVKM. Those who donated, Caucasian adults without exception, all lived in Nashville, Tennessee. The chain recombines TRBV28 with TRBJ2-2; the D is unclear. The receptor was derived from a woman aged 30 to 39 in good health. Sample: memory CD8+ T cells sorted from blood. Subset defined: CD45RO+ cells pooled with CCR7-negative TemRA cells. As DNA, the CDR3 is TGTGCCAGCAGTTTAGGTACAGCACAAACCGGGGAGCTGTTTTTT. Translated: CASSLGTAQTGELFF.